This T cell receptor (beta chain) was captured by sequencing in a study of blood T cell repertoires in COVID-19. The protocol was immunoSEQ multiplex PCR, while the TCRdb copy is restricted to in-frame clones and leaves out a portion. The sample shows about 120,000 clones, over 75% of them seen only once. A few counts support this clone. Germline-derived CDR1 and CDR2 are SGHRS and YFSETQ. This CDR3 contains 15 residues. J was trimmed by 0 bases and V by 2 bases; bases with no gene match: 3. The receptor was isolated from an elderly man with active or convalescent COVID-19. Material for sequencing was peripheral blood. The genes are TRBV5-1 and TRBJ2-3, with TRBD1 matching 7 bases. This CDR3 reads CASSFNRGSTDTQYF. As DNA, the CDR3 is TGCGCCAGCAGCTTCAACAGGGGAAGCACAGATACGCAGTATTTT.